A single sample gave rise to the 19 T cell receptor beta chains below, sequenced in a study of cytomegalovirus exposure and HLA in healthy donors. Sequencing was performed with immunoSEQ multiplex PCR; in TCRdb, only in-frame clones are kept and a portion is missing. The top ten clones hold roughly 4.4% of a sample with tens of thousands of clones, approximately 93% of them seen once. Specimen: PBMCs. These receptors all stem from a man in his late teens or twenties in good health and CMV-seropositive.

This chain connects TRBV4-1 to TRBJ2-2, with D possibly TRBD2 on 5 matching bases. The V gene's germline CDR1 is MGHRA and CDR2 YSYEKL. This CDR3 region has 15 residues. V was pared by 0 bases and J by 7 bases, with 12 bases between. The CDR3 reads CASSQETGDSGELFF. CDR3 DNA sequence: TGCGCCAGCAGCCAAGAAACCGGGGATAGCGGGGAGCTGTTTTTT.

The DNA for the CDR3 is TGTGCCAGCAGTGAAGAGAAAGGGACAGGGTCCTACGAGCAGTACTTC. It codes for CASSEEKGTGSYEQYF. This chain connects TRBV6-1 to TRBJ2-7; 9 bases map to TRBD1. CDR1 MNHNS and CDR2 SASEGT come from the germline V gene. The CDR3 totals 16 residues. With V trimmed by 1 base and J by 1 base, 5 bases remained unmatched.

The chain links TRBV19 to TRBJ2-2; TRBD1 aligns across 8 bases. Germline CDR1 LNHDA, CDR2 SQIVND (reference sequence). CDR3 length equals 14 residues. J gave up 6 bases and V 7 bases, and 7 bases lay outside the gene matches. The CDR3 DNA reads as TGTGCCAGTAACAGGGGGGACCTGGCCGGGGAGCTGTTTTTT. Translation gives CASNRGDLAGELFF.

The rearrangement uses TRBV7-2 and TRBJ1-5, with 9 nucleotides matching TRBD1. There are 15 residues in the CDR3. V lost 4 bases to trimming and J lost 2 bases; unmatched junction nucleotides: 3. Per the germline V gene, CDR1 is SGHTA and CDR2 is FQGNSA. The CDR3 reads CASSSWDRGNQPQHF. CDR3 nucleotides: TGTGCCAGCAGCTCCTGGGACAGGGGCAATCAGCCCCAGCATTTT.

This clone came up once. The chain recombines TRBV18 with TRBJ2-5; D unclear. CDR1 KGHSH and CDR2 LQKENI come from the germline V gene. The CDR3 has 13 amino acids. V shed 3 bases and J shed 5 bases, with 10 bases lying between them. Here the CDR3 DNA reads TGTGCCAGCTCACCTAGTTCGGGTGAGACCCAGTACTTC. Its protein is CASSPSSGETQYF.

This CDR3 reads CASSNPARDYEQYF. CDR3 nucleotide sequence: TGTGCCAGCAGCAACCCCGCAAGAGACTACGAGCAGTACTTC. The chain combines TRBV28 with TRBJ2-7; D uncertain. Trimming took off 6 bases at V and 3 bases at J, with 15 bases between the two ends. Germline values: CDR1 MDHEN, CDR2 SYDVKM. The CDR3 is 14 amino acids.

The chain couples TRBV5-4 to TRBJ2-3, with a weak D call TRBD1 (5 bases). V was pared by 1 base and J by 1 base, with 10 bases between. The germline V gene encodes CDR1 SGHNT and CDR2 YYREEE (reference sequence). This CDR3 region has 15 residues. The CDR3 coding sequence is TGTGCCAGCAGCTTGTACAGGTTTGGCACAGATACGCAGTATTTT. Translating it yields CASSLYRFGTDTQYF.

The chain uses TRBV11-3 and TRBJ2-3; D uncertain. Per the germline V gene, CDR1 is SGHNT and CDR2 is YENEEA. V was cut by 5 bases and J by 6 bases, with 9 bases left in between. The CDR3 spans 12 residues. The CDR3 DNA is TGTGCCAGCAGCCGGCAGGATGATACGCAGTATTTT. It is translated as CASSRQDDTQYF.

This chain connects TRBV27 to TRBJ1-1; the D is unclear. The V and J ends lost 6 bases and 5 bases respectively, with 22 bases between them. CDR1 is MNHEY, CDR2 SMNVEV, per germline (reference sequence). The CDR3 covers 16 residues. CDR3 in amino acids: CASSPRGEGSRTEAFF. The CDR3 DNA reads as TGTGCCAGCAGCCCCCGGGGTGAGGGCAGTAGGACTGAAGCTTTCTTT.

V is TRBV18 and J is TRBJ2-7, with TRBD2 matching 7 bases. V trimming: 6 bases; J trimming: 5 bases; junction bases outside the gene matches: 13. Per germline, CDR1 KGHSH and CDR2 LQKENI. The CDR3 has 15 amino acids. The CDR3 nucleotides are TGTGCCAGCTCCCCTGCTACCGCTAGCGGAAACGAGCAGTACTTC. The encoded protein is CASSPATASGNEQYF. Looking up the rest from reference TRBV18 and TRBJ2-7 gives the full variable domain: NAGVMQNPRHLVRRRGQEARLRCSPMKGHSHVYWYRQLPEEGLKFMVYLQKENIIDESGMPKERFSAEFPKEGPSILRIQQVVRGDSAAYFCASSPATASGNEQYFGPGTRLTVT.

CDR3 sequence: CASSHSYEQYF. The CDR3 nucleotides are TGTGCCAGCAGCCACTCTTACGAGCAGTACTTC. The chain couples TRBV14 to TRBJ2-7; no clear D. The CDR3 sequence is 11 residues long. The germline V gene has CDR1 SGHDN and CDR2 FVKESK. Trimming took 3 bases from V and 4 from J, leaving 4 bases between them.

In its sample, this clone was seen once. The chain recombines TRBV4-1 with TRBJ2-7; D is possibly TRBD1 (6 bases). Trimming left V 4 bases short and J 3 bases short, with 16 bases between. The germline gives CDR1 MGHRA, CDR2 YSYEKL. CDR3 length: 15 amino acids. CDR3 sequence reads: CASSLQRQEIYEQYF. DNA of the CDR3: TGCGCCAGCAGCCTTCAGAGACAGGAGATCTACGAGCAGTACTTC.

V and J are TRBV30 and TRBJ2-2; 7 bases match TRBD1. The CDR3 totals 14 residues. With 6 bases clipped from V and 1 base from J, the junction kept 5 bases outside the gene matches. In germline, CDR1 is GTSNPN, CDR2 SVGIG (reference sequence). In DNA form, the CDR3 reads TGTGCCTGTGGGGGACAGATGAACACCGGGGAGCTGTTTTTT. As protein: CACGGQMNTGELFF.

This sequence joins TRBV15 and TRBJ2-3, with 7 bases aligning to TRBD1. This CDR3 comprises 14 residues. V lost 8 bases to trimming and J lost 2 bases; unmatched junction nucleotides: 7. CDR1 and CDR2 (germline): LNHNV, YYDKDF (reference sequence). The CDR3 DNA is TGTGCCACCGGTATACAGGGGATCACAGATACGCAGTATTTT. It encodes CATGIQGITDTQYF. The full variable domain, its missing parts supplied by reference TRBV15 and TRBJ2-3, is DAMVIQNPRYQVTQFGKPVTLSCSQTLNHNVMYWYQQKSSQAPKLLFHYYDKDFNNEADTPDNFQSRRPNTSFCFLDIRSPGLGDTAMYLCATGIQGITDTQYFGPGTRLTVL.

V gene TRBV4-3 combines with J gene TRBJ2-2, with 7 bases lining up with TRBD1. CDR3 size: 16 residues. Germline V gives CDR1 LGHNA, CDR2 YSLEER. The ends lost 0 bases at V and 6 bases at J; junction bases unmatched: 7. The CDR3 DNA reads TGCGCCAGCAGCCAAGATAGCTTAACAGGGGCCGGGGAGCTGTTTTTT. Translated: CASSQDSLTGAGELFF.

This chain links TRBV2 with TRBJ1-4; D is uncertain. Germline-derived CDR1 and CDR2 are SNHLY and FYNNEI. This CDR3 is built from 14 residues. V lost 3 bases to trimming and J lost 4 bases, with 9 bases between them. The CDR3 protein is CASSDGQFNEKLFF. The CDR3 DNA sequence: TGTGCCAGCAGTGATGGGCAGTTTAATGAAAAACTGTTTTTT.

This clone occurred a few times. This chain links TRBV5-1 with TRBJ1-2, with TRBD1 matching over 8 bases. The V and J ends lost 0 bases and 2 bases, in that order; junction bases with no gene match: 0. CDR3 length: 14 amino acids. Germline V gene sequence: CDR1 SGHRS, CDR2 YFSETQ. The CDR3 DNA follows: TGCGCCAGCAGCTTGGACAGGGGGAACTATGGCTACACCTTC. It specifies CASSLDRGNYGYTF.

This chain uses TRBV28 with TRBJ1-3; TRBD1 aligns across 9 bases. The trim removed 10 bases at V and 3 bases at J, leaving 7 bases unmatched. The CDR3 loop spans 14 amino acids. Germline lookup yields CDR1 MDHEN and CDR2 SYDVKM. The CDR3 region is CATCRQGGGNTIYF. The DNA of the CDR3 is TGTGCCACCTGCCGACAGGGGGGTGGAAACACCATATATTTT.

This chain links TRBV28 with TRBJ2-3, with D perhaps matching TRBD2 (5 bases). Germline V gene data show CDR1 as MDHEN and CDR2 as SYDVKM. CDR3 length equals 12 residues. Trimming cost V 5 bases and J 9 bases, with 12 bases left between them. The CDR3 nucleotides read TGTGCCAGCAGTCTAGGTGGAGGAACGCAGTATTTT. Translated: CASSLGGGTQYF. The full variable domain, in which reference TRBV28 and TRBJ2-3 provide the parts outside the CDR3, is DVKVTQSSRYLVKRTGEKVFLECVQDMDHENMFWYRQDPGLGLRLIYFSYDVKMKEKGDIPEGYSVSREKKERFSLILESASTNQTSMYLCASSLGGGTQYFGPGTRLTVL.